A single sample is the source of the 32 T cell receptor beta chains below, sequenced in a study of blood T cell repertoires in COVID-19. Assay: immunoSEQ multiplex PCR; the TCRdb copy retains only in-frame clones and omits some. The data hold approximately 150,000 clones, with 80% to 90% observed a single time. Sequencing was carried out using peripheral blood. The receptor source for this set is a man aged 60 to 69 with active or convalescent COVID-19.

This chain uses TRBV11-2 with TRBJ1-5, with D unclear. Germline V CDR1 and CDR2: SGHAT, FQNNGV. The CDR3 has 14 residues. V was pared by 2 bases and J by 5 bases, with 10 bases between. The CDR3 bases are TGTGCCAGCAGCTTAAGCGGGTTCGATCAGCCCCAGCATTTT. Translation gives CASSLSGFDQPQHF.

V usage is TRBV7-9 and J usage is TRBJ2-1, with TRBD1 matching 7 bases. V gave up 4 bases and J gave up 6 bases; unmatched junction bases: 6. The CDR3 length is 14 residues. In germline, CDR1 is SEHNR, CDR2 FQNEAQ (reference sequence). CDR3 DNA sequence: TGTGCCAGCAGCTCTTCTACAGGGGTCAATGAGCAGTTCTTC. It yields the protein CASSSSTGVNEQFF.

The V call is TRBV3-1 (or the pseudogene TRBV3-2), the J call TRBJ1-5, with D unresolved. Deletions cut 4 bases from V and 6 bases from J, with 7 bases between. Per germline, CDR1 LGHDT and CDR2 YNNKEL (reference sequence). This CDR3 comprises 12 residues. CDR3 sequence reads: CASSRSSQPQHF. CDR3 DNA: TGTGCCAGCAGCCGGTCTAGTCAGCCCCAGCATTTT.

This clone was recorded a few times. The genes are TRBV29-1 and TRBJ1-5; a weak D match, TRBD1 (5 bases). The germline V and J ends were trimmed by 4 bases and 4 bases, with 11 bases remaining between them. Germline CDR1 is SQVTM and CDR2 is ANQGSEA. The CDR3 is made up of 13 amino acids. This CDR3 is CSVAGHPNQPQHF. Written as DNA, the CDR3 is TGCAGCGTTGCCGGACACCCAAATCAGCCCCAGCATTTT.

This sequence joins TRBV11-2 and TRBJ1-6, with TRBD1 identical over 10 bases. CDR1 is SGHAT, CDR2 FQNNGV, per germline. The CDR3 loop spans 19 amino acids. V lost 1 base to trimming and J lost 10 bases; unmatched junction nucleotides: 16. Here the CDR3 reads CASSLATGTGASGGSPLHF. The CDR3 DNA follows: TGTGCCAGCAGCTTAGCCACCGGGACAGGGGCAAGTGGGGGATCACCCCTCCACTTT.

This chain uses TRBV10-2 with TRBJ1-2; D is possibly TRBD1 (6 bases). Trimming pared 7 bases from V and 3 bases from J, leaving 15 bases between. This CDR3 is built from 14 residues. Germline lookup yields CDR1 WSHSY and CDR2 SAAADI. The CDR3 DNA reads as TGCGCCAGCAATGCAGACAGGAACGACTATGGCTACACCTTC. The encoded protein is CASNADRNDYGYTF.

The rearrangement uses TRBV5-1 and TRBJ1-2, with no clear D. The V end was cut by 0 bases, the J end by 5 bases, with 17 bases between. This CDR3 has 16 residues. Germline V gene sequence: CDR1 SGHRS, CDR2 YFSETQ. In DNA, the CDR3 is TGCGCCAGCAGCTTGGAAGGCAAAAGAGGGAGTTATGGCTACACCTTC. This translates into CASSLEGKRGSYGYTF.

The chain uses TRBV7-2 and TRBJ2-6; a possible D gene is TRBD1 (6 bases). This CDR3 is 19 amino acids long. The V end lost 5 bases, the J end lost 1 base, and 21 bases lay between the germline ends. CDR1 SGHTA and CDR2 FQGNSA come from the germline V gene. The CDR3 reads CASSPGETVTLSGANVLTF. Here the CDR3 DNA reads TGTGCCAGCAGCCCAGGGGAGACAGTAACCTTATCTGGGGCCAACGTCCTGACTTTC.

This clone was seen only a few times. The gene calls are TRBV5-4 and TRBJ2-5; D gene ambiguous. V lost 4 bases and J lost 2, with 12 bases in between. This CDR3 comprises 14 residues. Germline V CDR1 and CDR2: SGHNT, YYREEE (reference sequence). The CDR3 region is CASSKRVAQETQYF. CDR3 nucleotides: TGTGCCAGCAGCAAACGGGTAGCACAAGAGACCCAGTACTTC.

CDR3 amino acids: CASSLGAGTYNEQFF. CDR3 nucleotides: TGTGCCAGCAGCTTAGGGGCGGGCACCTACAATGAGCAGTTCTTC. This sequence joins TRBV7-2 and TRBJ2-1; D is perhaps TRBD2 (5 bases). Germline values: CDR1 SGHTA, CDR2 FQGNSA. This CDR3 is built from 15 residues. Trimming stripped 1 base from V and 2 bases from J, with 9 bases between.

This chain uses TRBV7-2 with TRBJ2-7; 7 bases are a match to TRBD1. The trim removed 3 bases at V and 7 bases at J, leaving 9 bases unmatched. Germline CDR1 is SGHTA and CDR2 is FQGNSA. This CDR3 has 14 amino acids. The CDR3 sequence is CASSFRQGIKEQYF. In DNA, the CDR3 is TGTGCCAGCAGCTTTAGACAGGGAATAAAAGAGCAGTACTTC.

This chain connects TRBV9 to TRBJ1-2, with D unclear. The CDR3 is made up of 13 amino acids. The germline V gene encodes CDR1 SGDLS and CDR2 YYNGEE. V was pared by 4 bases and J by 0 bases, with 7 bases between. CDR3 in amino acids: CASSLNSNYGYTF. CDR3 sequence (DNA): TGTGCCAGCAGCCTAAATTCTAACTATGGCTACACCTTC.

This clone was seen just once. V and J are TRBV2 and TRBJ1-2, with D perhaps TRBD1 (5 bases). V shed 4 bases and J shed 3 bases, with 18 bases lying between them. There are 16 residues in the CDR3. Germline-derived CDR1 and CDR2 are SNHLY and FYNNEI. The CDR3 nucleotides read TGTGCCAGCAGTGCCAACCGACAGCAACAGGACTATGGCTACACCTTC. It yields the protein CASSANRQQQDYGYTF.

The rearrangement uses TRBV6-5 and TRBJ1-1, with D maybe TRBD1 (5 bases). CDR3 length: 15 residues. CDR1 is MNHEY and CDR2 is SVGAGI in the germline V gene. Trimming took 0 bases from V and 1 from J, leaving 9 bases between them. The DNA for the CDR3 is TGTGCCAGCAGTTACTCGAACGGGGGGAACACTGAAGCTTTCTTT. Protein: CASSYSNGGNTEAFF.

The CDR3 DNA follows: TGTGCCAGCTCACTACCTAGCGGGCCACTGGCCCAGTACTTC. Translation: CASSLPSGPLAQYF. The V and J genes are TRBV18 and TRBJ2-5, with 8 positions matching TRBD2. The CDR3 loop spans 14 amino acids. Looked up from germline, CDR1 is KGHSH and CDR2 is LQKENI. V gave up 4 bases and J gave up 9 bases; unmatched junction bases: 10.

The chain links TRBV6-1 to TRBJ1-1; D not certain. Germline V CDR1 and CDR2: MNHNS, SASEGT. The CDR3 is 14 residues long. V lost 1 base, J lost 1 base, and 7 bases lay in between. The CDR3 sequence is CASSEEAGNTEAFF. The CDR3 region has the DNA TGTGCCAGCAGTGAAGAAGCGGGGAACACTGAAGCTTTCTTT.

This clone was recorded once. The chain links TRBV21-1 to TRBJ2-7; the table's D gene call, TRBD1, was not cross checked with the DNA. TRBV21-1 is tagged as a pseudogene. The CDR3 is 14 residues long. CDR3 nucleotides: TGTGCCAGCAGCAAAGCGGGGGCAGCCTACGAGCAGTACGTC. Protein product: CASSKAGAAYEQYV.

This clone has more than one count but fewer than ten. J is TRBJ2-4 and V is TRBV18; weak D call: TRBD2 (6 bases). Trimming cost V 4 bases and J 8 bases, with 18 bases left between them. The CDR3 length is 15 residues. Germline CDR1 and CDR2: KGHSH and LQKENI. CDR3 loop: CASSLRRGDSDIQYF. Written as DNA, the CDR3 is TGTGCCAGCTCACTCCGGAGGGGCGACTCGGACATTCAGTACTTC.

The V gene is TRBV29-1, the J gene TRBJ1-1, with 11 bases identical to TRBD1. The CDR3 covers 15 residues. In germline, CDR1 is SQVTM, CDR2 ANQGSEA. The junction had 7 bases not matched to a gene; V was cut back by 3 bases and J by 4 bases. For the CDR3, the DNA is TGCAGCGTTGATTGGACAGGGGGCGATTTCACTGAAGCTTTCTTT. This sequence encodes CSVDWTGGDFTEAFF.

The V and J genes are TRBV9 and TRBJ1-3; D ambiguous. V was clipped by 0 bases and J by 4 bases, with 8 bases between them. Per the germline V gene, CDR1 is SGDLS and CDR2 is YYNGEE. CDR3 length: 14 amino acids. The CDR3 sequence: CASSVGPPGNTIYF. The DNA of the CDR3 is TGTGCCAGCAGCGTAGGGCCCCCAGGAAACACCATATATTTT. Looking up the rest from reference TRBV9 and TRBJ1-3 gives the full variable domain: DSGVTQTPKHLITATGQRVTLRCSPRSGDLSVYWYQQSLDQGLQFLIQYYNGEERAKGNILERFSAQQFPDLHSELNLSSLELGDSALYFCASSVGPPGNTIYFGEGSWLTVV.

The sample holds a few counts of this clone. The V and J genes are TRBV5-6 and TRBJ1-1; 8 bases line up with TRBD1. CDR3 length: 13 residues. Germline trimming cut 5 bases from V and 3 bases from J; bases unmatched to any gene: 3. Per the germline V gene, CDR1 is SGHDT and CDR2 is YYEEEE. The CDR3 here is CASSTGGYTEAFF. As DNA, the CDR3 is TGTGCCAGCAGTACAGGGGGATACACTGAAGCTTTCTTT. The full variable domain, its missing parts supplied by reference TRBV5-6 and TRBJ1-1, is DAGVTQSPTHLIKTRGQQVTLRCSPKSGHDTVSWYQQALGQGPQFIFQYYEEEERQRGNFPDRFSGHQFPNYSSELNVNALLLGDSALYLCASSTGGYTEAFFGQGTRLTVV.

This chain's CDR3 is CASSLGQVNEKLFF. In nucleotides, the CDR3 is TGTGCCAGCAGTTTGGGACAGGTTAATGAAAAACTGTTTTTT. The V call is TRBV2, the J call TRBJ1-4; TRBD1 matches at 8 bases. This CDR3 contains 14 residues. Germline CDR1 reads SNHLY; CDR2 reads FYNNEI. V was pared by 5 bases and J by 4 bases, with 3 bases of the junction left unmatched.

V is TRBV7-2 and J is TRBJ2-3, with D perhaps matching TRBD1 (6 bases). V shed 2 bases and J shed 2 bases, with 14 bases lying between them. CDR1 is SGHTA and CDR2 is FQGNSA in the germline V gene. This CDR3 has 16 residues. The CDR3 here is CASSLSARGITDTQYF. For the CDR3, the DNA is TGTGCCAGCAGCTTATCCGCCAGGGGTATCACAGATACGCAGTATTTT.

This chain uses TRBV27 with TRBJ1-3; perhaps TRBD1 as D (5 bases). CDR1 and CDR2 (germline): MNHEY, SMNVEV (reference sequence). Trimming pared 2 bases from V and 0 bases from J, leaving 8 bases between. The CDR3 consists of 15 residues. As DNA, the CDR3 is TGTGCCAGCAGTTTAAACAGGCACTCTGGAAACACCATATATTTT. Translated: CASSLNRHSGNTIYF.

The chain has TRBV6-2 or TRBV6-3 and TRBJ1-5, with D possibly matching TRBD1 (5 bases). The CDR3 totals 15 residues. V was trimmed by 1 base and J by 4 bases, leaving 11 bases between them. The V gene's germline CDR1 is MNHEY and CDR2 SVGEGT. The CDR3 DNA sequence: TGTGCCAGCAGTTACTACGGACATAATAATCAGCCCCAGCATTTT. This sequence encodes CASSYYGHNNQPQHF.

The chain carries TRBV7-8 and TRBJ1-2; tentative D call: TRBD1 (6 bases). This CDR3 is 17 amino acids long. Trimming left V 4 bases short and J 4 bases short, with 22 bases between. The germline V gene has CDR1 SGHVS and CDR2 FQNEAQ. CDR3 bases: TGTGCCAGCAGCTCACAATCCAGGGGCGGCAGGGGCTATGGCTACACCTTC. Translating gives CASSSQSRGGRGYGYTF.

The chain couples TRBV12-5 to TRBJ2-5; TRBD1 might be the D (7 bases). The CDR3 length is 14 residues. Germline CDR1 reads LGHNT; CDR2 reads FRNRAP. V was clipped by 5 bases and J by 2 bases, with 12 bases between them. CDR3 sequence reads: CASGASGGQETQYF. The DNA for the CDR3 is TGTGCTAGTGGTGCCTCAGGGGGGCAAGAGACCCAGTACTTC. Filled out from reference TRBV12-5 and TRBJ2-5, the complete variable domain reads DARVTQTPRHKVTEMGQEVTMRCQPILGHNTVFWYRQTMMQGLELLAYFRNRAPLDDSGMPKDRFSAEMPDATLATLKIQPSEPRDSAVYFCASGASGGQETQYFGPGTRLLVL.

This chain links TRBV2 with TRBJ2-7; D unresolved. The CDR3 covers 13 residues. Germline V gene sequence: CDR1 SNHLY, CDR2 FYNNEI. V dropped 6 bases and J dropped 2 bases, with 11 bases sitting between them. The DNA of the CDR3 is TGTGCCAGCAGGGCAGATTTACCCTACGAGCAGTACTTC. Amino acids: CASRADLPYEQYF.

V gene TRBV7-6 combines with J gene TRBJ1-2; possible D gene TRBD1, 5 bases. V lost 0 bases to trimming and J lost 4 bases, with 15 bases between them. Germline CDR1 and CDR2: SGHVS and FNYEAQ. The CDR3 consists of 16 residues. In DNA form, the CDR3 reads TGTGCCAGCAGCTTAGCTCAGGGCCGGCGTCGCTATGGCTACACCTTC. Translation: CASSLAQGRRRYGYTF.

The CDR3 loop is CSVAPSYNSPLHF. CDR3 in DNA: TGCAGCGTGGCCCCCTCCTATAATTCACCCCTCCACTTT. The J gene is TRBJ1-6, the V gene TRBV29-1, with D unresolved. V dropped 6 bases and J dropped 0 bases, with 6 bases sitting between them. CDR1 and CDR2 from the germline V gene are SQVTM and ANQGSEA. The CDR3 covers 13 residues.

The chain couples TRBV4-3 to TRBJ2-1; D remains ambiguous. Trimming pared 0 bases from V and 3 bases from J, leaving 9 bases between. The germline CDR1 and CDR2 sequences are LGHNA and YSLEER. The CDR3 is 15 amino acids. The CDR3 loop is CASSQDGYYYNEQFF. In DNA form, the CDR3 reads TGCGCCAGCAGCCAAGATGGCTACTACTACAATGAGCAGTTCTTC.

The V and J genes are TRBV6-2 or TRBV6-3 and TRBJ1-1; D remains unclear. CDR3 length: 13 amino acids. Germline CDR1 MNHEY, CDR2 SVGEGT. Trimming shortened V by 2 bases and J by 5 bases, and 9 bases separated the two germline ends. The CDR3 sequence is CASSYETMTEAFF. CDR3 bases: TGTGCCAGCAGTTACGAGACAATGACTGAAGCTTTCTTT.